This TCR beta chain emerged from a study of T cells in Graves' hyperthyroidism and ophthalmopathy. The CDR3 loop spans 16 amino acids. The ends were cut back, 5 bases at V and 0 bases at J, with 14 bases in the middle. Authors of the study amplified TCR beta CDR3 regions from RNA transcripts. The study used the HTBI primer set for a first-round RT-PCR of the TCR CDR3. TCRdb re-analysed the multiplex PCR reads in MiXCR, keeping a single row per CDR3 protein. Of roughly 350,000 distinct CDR3 sequences listed, roughly 15% were seen once; the top ten hold around 20%. The sample holds many counts of this clonotype.

The sequence derives from a young woman with Graves' ophthalmopathy. The sequencing sample was made of blood. This chain links TRBV12-3 or TRBV12-4 with TRBJ2-1; TRBD2 might be the D (6 bases). As DNA, the CDR3 is TGTGCCAGCAGTCTATTCGGAGGGCGCTCCTACAATGAGCAGTTCTTC. Translating it yields CASSLFGGRSYNEQFF.